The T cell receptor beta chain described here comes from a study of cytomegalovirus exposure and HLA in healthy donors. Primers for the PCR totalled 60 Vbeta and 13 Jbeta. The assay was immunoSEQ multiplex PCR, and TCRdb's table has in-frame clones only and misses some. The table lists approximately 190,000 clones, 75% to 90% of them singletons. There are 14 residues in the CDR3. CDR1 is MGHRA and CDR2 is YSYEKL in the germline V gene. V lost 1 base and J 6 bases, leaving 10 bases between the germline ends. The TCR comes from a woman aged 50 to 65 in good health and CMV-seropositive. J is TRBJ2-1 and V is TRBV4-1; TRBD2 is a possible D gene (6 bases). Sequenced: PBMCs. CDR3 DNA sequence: TGCGCCAGCAGCCAAGTCGATAGCGGCAATGAGCAGTTCTTC. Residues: CASSQVDSGNEQFF.